This T cell receptor (beta chain) was retrieved from a study of T cells after yellow fever vaccination. Looked up from germline, CDR1 is MNHEY and CDR2 is SVGAGI. V was pared by 6 bases and J by 8 bases, with 21 bases of the junction left unmatched. CDR3 length equals 17 residues. There are a few counts of this clonotype. Its specificity is not known. A single record per CDR3 protein comes from TCRdb applying MiXCR to the 5' RACE reads. The repertoire includes 300,000 to 400,000 distinct CDR3 sequences, about an eighth of them detected once, and around 3% sits in the top ten. Points from the study as a whole: Clonotypes shared by both compartments, CD4 and CD8, made up a small share. Booster sampling recovered most clones from primary vaccination (approximately 96% CD4, approximately 90% CD8).

This chain links TRBV6-5 with TRBJ1-2; TRBD1 matches at 7 bases. Sequencing was performed on CD4+ T cells sorted from PBMCs, taken 15 days after the yellow fever booster vaccination. This clonotype originated in a man aged 18 to 30 who received the YFV17D yellow fever vaccine. In DNA form, the CDR3 reads TGTGCCAGCAGGTCCACACACGTGACAACAGGGGCTCACGGCTACACCTTC. It specifies CASRSTHVTTGAHGYTF.